This T cell receptor (beta chain) was observed in a study of memory B cells and T cells in multiple sclerosis. Regarding the study as a whole: Shared clonotype counts depended on differing compartment clone-set sizes and were normalized.

CFSE-dim autoproliferating and CFSE-high non-proliferating T cells from unstimulated culture were sequenced separately. Cultures began with some 49 million CFSE-labeled PBMCs, unstimulated for 6 to 8 days, with replicate wells pooled. PBMCs were labeled with around 0.5 uM CFSE and cultured without exogenous stimuli. About this clone: Its target is unknown.

The CDR3 spans 15 residues. V lost 2 bases, J lost 4 bases, and 16 bases lay in between. Germline CDR1 is SGHRS and CDR2 is YFSETQ. Data came from immunoSEQ multiplex PCR; TCRdb stores just in-frame clones and leaves some out. The sample consists of 25,000 to 35,000 clones, approximately 85% of them appearing once. The J gene is TRBJ2-7, the V gene TRBV5-1; D is possibly TRBD1 (7 bases). This TCR came from a human donor with multiple sclerosis. The sample comprised PBMCs from blood kept in culture. This chain's CDR3 is CASSFPSRGVYEQYF. Written as DNA, the CDR3 is TGCGCCAGCAGCTTCCCCTCCAGGGGGGTTTACGAGCAGTACTTC.